This T cell receptor beta chain was identified in a study of vaccination and CD4 T cells after COVID-19. On the study more broadly: Both day-14 and day-161-to-241 post-vaccine samples exist for a few convalescent patients.

Time point meaning: late sampling 161 to 241 days after vaccination in a few convalescent patients. The treatment: approximately 10-day PBMC culture with coronavirus spike peptide pools or control peptides (ViraFEST assay). Researchers used the Oncomine TCR Beta short-read assay to sequence DNA from cultured CD4+ T cells. TCRdb processed the PCR reads anew with MiXCR; each CDR3 protein has one entry. The sample holds about 24,000 distinct CDR3 sequences; about 29% are singletons and the top ten take 3% to 3.5%. Note on this clonotype: Its cognate antigen is unknown.

The source is a human donor who had recovered from COVID-19. The starting material was CD4+ T cells from blood, cultured in vitro, obtained about 7 months after SARS-CoV-2 vaccination.

In DNA form, the CDR3 reads TGTGCCAGCAGTGTGGTATGGGTCTCCTACGAGCAGTACTTC. Amino acid sequence: CASSVVWVSYEQYF. The chain couples TRBV6-1 to TRBJ2-7; no clear D gene. Deletions cut 4 bases from V and 0 bases from J, with 10 bases between. CDR3 length: 14 residues. Per germline, CDR1 MNHNS and CDR2 SASEGT.